The rows below give T cell receptor beta chains drawn from one sample of a study of shared clonotypes between healthy human individuals. Clones were sequenced by immunoSEQ multiplex PCR, and TCRdb holds only the in-frame ones, with some missing. This sample has 780,000 or so clones, with over 55% found just once. Source material: memory CD4+ T cells sorted from blood. These receptors were collected from a woman aged 25 to 39 in good health. Both conserved end residues are part of each CDR3. The D gene is left open where the match is weak. Clone size is given for some rows only: seen once, a few or many times, or a class if the clone is expanded.

clone_size | j_call | d_call | v_call | cdr3_nt | cdr3_aa
many | TRBJ2-1 | TRBD2 | TRBV5-1 | TGCGCCAGCAGCGTAGCGGGGACCTCCCCCCATGAGCAGTTCTTC | CASSVAGTSPHEQFF
once | TRBJ2-7 | TRBD1 | TRBV25-1 | TGTGCCAGCAGCCCTCCCGGGACAGGGGGCGAATACCCCTACGAGCAGTACTTC | CASSPPGTGGEYPYEQYF
. | TRBJ2-2 | . | TRBV2 | TGTGCCAGCAACTCAGGACAGCCGGGGGGCGGGGAGCTGTTTTTT | CASNSGQPGGGELFF
. | TRBJ1-3 | . | TRBV18 | TGTGCCAGCTCACCACAGATGAATCAGGGACTAAATCCCTCTGGAAACACCATATATTTT | CASSPQMNQGLNPSGNTIYF
. | TRBJ2-7 | . | TRBV7-2 | TGTGCCAGCAGCTACTACCTACCCGACGAGCAGTACTTC | CASSYYLPDEQYF
. | TRBJ1-2 | TRBD1 | TRBV10-2 | TGCGCCAGCAGCGTAACCCGACAGGGGCTTAACTATGGCTACACCTTC | CASSVTRQGLNYGYTF
. | TRBJ2-2 | . | TRBV7-9 | TGTGCCAGCAGCTTAGGAGTGGGGACGAACACCGGGGAGCTGTTTTTT | CASSLGVGTNTGELFF
. | TRBJ2-7 | TRBD1 | TRBV28 | TGTGCCAGCAGTTTTGGCGGGACAGGGGATGAGCAGTACTTC | CASSFGGTGDEQYF
once | TRBJ2-6 | TRBD2 | TRBV5-4 | TGTGCCAGCAGCTTGCAGGGAGGGGCTGGGGCCAACGTCCTGACTTTC | CASSLQGGAGANVLTF
many | TRBJ1-2 | TRBD1 | TRBV28 | TGTGCCAGCACCACGGGACAGGGGGCTTTTGGCTACACCTTC | CASTTGQGAFGYTF
many | TRBJ1-2 | . | TRBV7-3 | TGTGCCAGCAGCTCCAGGGGAGCCGGCTATGGCTACACCTTC | CASSSRGAGYGYTF
. | TRBJ2-1 | . | TRBV11-2 | TGTGCCAGCAGCTCTCGCCCGGGCGATGAGCAGTTCTTC | CASSSRPGDEQFF
. | TRBJ2-7 | . | TRBV15 | TGTGCCACCAGCAGAGAGAGCGGAGCCTACGAGCAGTACTTC | CATSRESGAYEQYF
. | TRBJ2-7 | . | TRBV18 | TGTGCCAGCTCACCGGGGGGGGGCGTCGCCTACGAGCAGTACTTC | CASSPGGGVAYEQYF
. | TRBJ1-2 | . | TRBV7-9 | TGTGCCAGCAGCTTAGCTCCTCTCCTTCGTGGCTACACCTTC | CASSLAPLLRGYTF
. | TRBJ2-7 | . | TRBV6-1 | TGTGCCAGCGACCCCGGGGTCTACTACGAGCAGTACTTC | CASDPGVYYEQYF
. | TRBJ2-7 | TRBD1 | TRBV5-1 | TGCGCCAGCAGCTTCGGACAGGTAACCGACGAGCAGTACTTC | CASSFGQVTDEQYF
. | TRBJ2-1 | . | TRBV28 | TGTGCCAGCAGTTTAAAGGAAAAGCAGTTCTTC | CASSLKEKQFF
. | TRBJ2-7 | TRBD2 | TRBV30 | TGTGCCTGGAGTGTACCTAGCGGGAGGCACGAGCAGTACTTC | CAWSVPSGRHEQYF
. | TRBJ2-2 | . | TRBV18 | TGTGCCAGCTCACGATATAGGGAGAACACCGGGGAGCTGTTTTTT | CASSRYRENTGELFF
. | TRBJ2-1 | . | TRBV25-1 | TGTGCCAGCAGTGATTCCGGAGGAGGGACCCCCTACAATGAGCAGTTCTTC | CASSDSGGGTPYNEQFF
few | TRBJ2-5 | TRBD2 | TRBV28 | TGTGCCAGCAGTCCGACTCGCGCGGGAGGGGAGACCCAGTACTTC | CASSPTRAGGETQYF
. | TRBJ2-3 | TRBD2 | TRBV7-8 | TGTGCCAGCAGCTCCACGGGGACTAGCCTATGGGATACGCAGTATTTT | CASSSTGTSLWDTQYF
few | TRBJ2-3 | . | TRBV10-3 | TGTGCCATCATGGGGGGCTCAGATACGCAGTATTTT | CAIMGGSDTQYF
. | TRBJ2-5 | . | TRBV5-1 | TGCGCCAGCAGCCGGAACTCGCAAGAAGAGACCCAGTACTTC | CASSRNSQEETQYF
many | TRBJ2-2 | TRBD2 | TRBV7-2 | TGTGCCAGCAGCTCTGGGCTAGCGGGGGTAAACACCGGGGAGCTGTTTTTT | CASSSGLAGVNTGELFF
. | TRBJ2-1 | . | TRBV18 | TGTGCCAGCTCACCAGGGTGGAGCTCCTACAATGAGCAGTTCTTC | CASSPGWSSYNEQFF
. | TRBJ1-1 | . | TRBV6-1 | TGTGCCAGCAGTGAACTAGGTGGTACTGAAGCTTTCTTT | CASSELGGTEAFF
. | TRBJ2-5 | . | TRBV11-2 | TGTGCCAGCAGCCCGCGGACAGAGAAAGAGAGCCAGTACTTC | CASSPRTEKESQYF
. | TRBJ2-2 | . | TRBV27 | TGTGCCAGCAGTTTATTGCTGAACACCGGGGAGCTGTTTTTT | CASSLLLNTGELFF
. | TRBJ1-5 | TRBD1 | TRBV25-1 | TGTGCCAGCAGTTCATCCGACAGGGGTGTGGGCAATCAGCCCCAGCATTTT | CASSSSDRGVGNQPQHF
. | TRBJ1-2 | TRBD1 | TRBV7-9 | TGTGCCAGCAGCTTCACCGACAGGGGGCCCTATGGCTACACCTTC | CASSFTDRGPYGYTF